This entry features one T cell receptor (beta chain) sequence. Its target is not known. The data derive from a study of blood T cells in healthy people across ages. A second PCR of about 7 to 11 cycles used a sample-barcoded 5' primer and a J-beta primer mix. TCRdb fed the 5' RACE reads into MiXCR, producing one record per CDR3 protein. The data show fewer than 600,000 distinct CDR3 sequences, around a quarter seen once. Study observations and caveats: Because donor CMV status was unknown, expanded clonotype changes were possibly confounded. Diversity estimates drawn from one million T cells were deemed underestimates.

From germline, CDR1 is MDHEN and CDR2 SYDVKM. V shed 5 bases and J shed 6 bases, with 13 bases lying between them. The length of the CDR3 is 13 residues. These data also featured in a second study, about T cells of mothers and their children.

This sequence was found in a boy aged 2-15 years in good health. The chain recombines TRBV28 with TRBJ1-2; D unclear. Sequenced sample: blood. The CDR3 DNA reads TGTGCCAGCAGTGGCTTAGACGGTGATGGCTACACCTTC. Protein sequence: CASSGLDGDGYTF.